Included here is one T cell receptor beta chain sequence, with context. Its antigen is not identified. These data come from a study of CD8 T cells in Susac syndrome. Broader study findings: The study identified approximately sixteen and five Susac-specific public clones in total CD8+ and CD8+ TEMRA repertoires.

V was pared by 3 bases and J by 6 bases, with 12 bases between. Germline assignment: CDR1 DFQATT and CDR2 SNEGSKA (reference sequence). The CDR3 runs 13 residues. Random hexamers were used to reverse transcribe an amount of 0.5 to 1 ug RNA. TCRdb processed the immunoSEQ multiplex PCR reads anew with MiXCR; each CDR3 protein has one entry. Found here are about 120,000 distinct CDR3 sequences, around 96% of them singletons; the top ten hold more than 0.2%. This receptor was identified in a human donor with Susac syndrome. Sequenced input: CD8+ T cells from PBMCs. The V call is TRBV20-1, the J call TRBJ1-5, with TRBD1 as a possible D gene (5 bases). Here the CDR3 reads CSARGPQGQPQHF. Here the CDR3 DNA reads TGCAGTGCTAGGGGGCCCCAGGGTCAGCCCCAGCATTTT.